This entry describes one T cell receptor (beta chain). No cognate antigen has been identified for it. Per-base qualities were not stored, and no clone one base away is much larger. The germline V and J ends show losses of 4 bases and 6 bases respectively, and no gene match explains 8 bases of the junction. The CDR3 covers 17 residues, taking in both the cysteine and the phenylalanine. Just the 51-base CDR3 DNA is kept, in frame starting at base 1. Looking up the germline V gene (reference sequence) yields CDR1 LGHDT and CDR2 YNNKEL. TCRbeta CDR3 regions were amplified from genomic DNA by means of the immunoSEQ Assay, a bias-controlled multiplex PCR. The study's own analysis went as follows. The number of nucleated cells in each sample was estimated from the amplification of reference gene primers within the assay. Sequence reads were collapsed and filtered to measure the absolute abundance of every unique TCRbeta CDR3 rearrangement. For each sample, productive Simpson clonality was calculated as the square root of Simpson's diversity index across productive rearrangements. TCRdb mirrors the immuneACCESS table, restricted to in-frame sequences. Some clones are absent from its copies; in checked studies, under half trace to an unresolved V gene, and the reason for the others is unknown. V and J calls plus clone size are reproduced from that table; the DNA served to infer D and trimming. The sample has about 110,000 clones on record, approximately 86% of them singletons. Of the sample, 4.5% is held by the ten largest clones.

The data were taken from a study of blood T cell repertoires in COVID-19 (dated by TCRdb to 2018 to 2020). Concerning the study at large: Samples from collaborators originated in the United States, Italy and Spain and spanned both the acute and convalescent phases of COVID-19. The prospective study material was composed of cDNA or gDNA derived from T cells, B-cell-depleted T cells, or PBMCs. Deeply sampled blood TCRbeta repertoires from subjects exposed to, actively infected with, or recovered from COVID-19 were included in the dataset. The repertoires were made available in a free public database intended to serve as a resource for research on the immune response to SARS-CoV-2. Samples came from the ongoing ImmuneRACE study (first 160 participants) plus 1,254 subjects from 6 global collaborators. Sample metadata almost always included a de-identified subject ID, COVID-19 status, age in years and sex. HLA class I and class II types, where available, came from metadata supplied by the sample provider rather than from assay-based typing. Study-wide findings and limitations: How much clinical and demographic metadata was included differed by source and by participant, and the metadata was provided uncurated.

Collaborating institutions collected whole blood in K2EDTA tubes following their own protocols. For TCRbeta analysis, collaborators shipped samples in one of three forms: frozen whole blood, isolated PBMCs, or DNA extracted from either of those sample types. The V and J genes are TRBV3-1 (or the pseudogene TRBV3-2) and TRBJ2-3; the junction holds 15 bases that match TRBD2. Material for sequencing was peripheral blood. The sequence was collected from a man aged 35 to 55 with acute or convalescent COVID-19. The CDR3 reads CASSRGTSGGQTDTQYF. At the DNA level, the sequence is TGTGCCAGCAGCCGCGGGACTAGCGGGGGGCAAACGGATACGCAGTATTTT.